The rows below give T cell receptor beta chains drawn from one sample of a study of blood T cells in healthy people across ages. Each CDR3 protein is one row after TCRdb ran MiXCR on the 5' RACE reads. The table records around 800,000 distinct CDR3 sequences, 20% to 30% of them present only once. The same specimen was also included in a second study, on T cells of mothers and their children.

The sample was blood. Receptor source: a boy aged 5-17 years in good health. Each CDR3 is given with its conserved first and last residue. D genes are given only for firm matches. Only part of the rows carry a size: once, few, many, or a class if the clone is expanded.

d_gene: .; j_gene: TRBJ2-1; abundance: .; v_gene: TRBV30; CDR3nt: TGTGCCTGGGTCATGGGGCCCGCCTACAATGAGCAGTTCTTC; CDR3aa: CAWVMGPAYNEQFF
d_gene: TRBD1; j_gene: TRBJ2-5; abundance: .; v_gene: TRBV28; CDR3nt: TGTGCCAGCAGACCGGGACAGGGCCAGGAGGAGACCCAGTACTTC; CDR3aa: CASRPGQGQEETQYF
d_gene: .; j_gene: TRBJ2-5; abundance: few; v_gene: TRBV20-1; CDR3nt: TGCAGTGCTAGAGATTGGGCTTGGACGGAGACCCAGTACTTC; CDR3aa: CSARDWAWTETQYF
d_gene: TRBD2; j_gene: TRBJ2-1; abundance: few; v_gene: TRBV5-1; CDR3nt: TGCGCCAGCAGCTTGTCTAGCGGGGGCCACAATGAGCAGTTCTTC; CDR3aa: CASSLSSGGHNEQFF
d_gene: .; j_gene: TRBJ2-4; abundance: .; v_gene: TRBV21-1; CDR3nt: TGTGCCAGCCCCGACATGGCCAAAAACATTCAGTACTTC; CDR3aa: CASPDMAKNIQYF
d_gene: TRBD1; j_gene: TRBJ2-1; abundance: few; v_gene: TRBV20-1; CDR3nt: TGCAGTGCAACCGCCGGGACAGACTACAATGAGCAGTTCTTC; CDR3aa: CSATAGTDYNEQFF
d_gene: TRBD1; j_gene: TRBJ2-7; abundance: .; v_gene: TRBV6-5; CDR3nt: TGTGCCAGCAGTCCTGTCTACCCGACAGGGGTCTACGAGCAGTACTTC; CDR3aa: CASSPVYPTGVYEQYF
d_gene: TRBD1; j_gene: TRBJ2-1; abundance: few; v_gene: TRBV5-1; CDR3nt: TGCGCCAGCAGAGTACAACAGGGGCTCGGCAATGAGCAGTTCTTC; CDR3aa: CASRVQQGLGNEQFF
d_gene: TRBD1; j_gene: TRBJ2-1; abundance: .; v_gene: TRBV3-1; CDR3nt: TGTGCCAGCAGCCAACGGGACAGGGTCTACAATGAGCAGTTCTTC; CDR3aa: CASSQRDRVYNEQFF
d_gene: .; j_gene: TRBJ2-5; abundance: .; v_gene: TRBV28; CDR3nt: TGTGCCAGCAGAGAGGACAGTCTGGAGACCCAGTACTTC; CDR3aa: CASREDSLETQYF
d_gene: TRBD2; j_gene: TRBJ2-1; abundance: few; v_gene: TRBV7-3; CDR3nt: TGTGCCAGCAGCTTAAATCTGGGGGGGAGGGATGAGCAGTTCTTC; CDR3aa: CASSLNLGGRDEQFF
d_gene: .; j_gene: TRBJ1-5; abundance: .; v_gene: TRBV3-1; CDR3nt: TGTGCCCTCGGCTCCGGGCCCCAGCATTTT; CDR3aa: CALGSGPQHF
d_gene: TRBD2; j_gene: TRBJ2-4; abundance: .; v_gene: TRBV3-1; CDR3nt: TGTGCCAGCAGCCAAGATAGAACTAGCGGACCCAAAAACATTCAGTACTTC; CDR3aa: CASSQDRTSGPKNIQYF
d_gene: .; j_gene: TRBJ2-5; abundance: .; v_gene: TRBV28; CDR3nt: TGTGCCAGCAGTTTACCTCAGGGACGTGCGGAGACCCAGTACTTC; CDR3aa: CASSLPQGRAETQYF
d_gene: .; j_gene: TRBJ1-4; abundance: few; v_gene: TRBV29-1; CDR3nt: TGCAGCGTTGTCCCAGGGCGAGCTAATGAAAAACTGTTTTTT; CDR3aa: CSVVPGRANEKLFF
d_gene: .; j_gene: TRBJ1-4; abundance: .; v_gene: TRBV5-5; CDR3nt: TGTGCCAGCAGCGGGACCGATAATGAAAAACTGTTTTTT; CDR3aa: CASSGTDNEKLFF
d_gene: .; j_gene: TRBJ1-2; abundance: .; v_gene: TRBV4-2; CDR3nt: TGTGCCAGCAGCCAAGAGGGGGGTCGTTGGGACGACAACTATGGCTACACCTTC; CDR3aa: CASSQEGGRWDDNYGYTF
d_gene: TRBD2; j_gene: TRBJ2-1; abundance: .; v_gene: TRBV5-1; CDR3nt: TGCGCCAGCAGCCCCTTCGGCGGGGGGGCCGCGTATGAGCAGTTCTTC; CDR3aa: CASSPFGGGAAYEQFF
d_gene: TRBD2; j_gene: TRBJ2-7; abundance: .; v_gene: TRBV12-3/TRBV12-4; CDR3nt: TGTGCCAGCAGTCGAACTAGCGGGGGGGCCTCCAAGACCTACGAGCAGTACTTC; CDR3aa: CASSRTSGGASKTYEQYF
d_gene: .; j_gene: TRBJ2-5; abundance: few; v_gene: TRBV10-3; CDR3nt: TGTGCCATCAGTGGACCCCAGGGGGGAGGTGAGACCCAGTACTTC; CDR3aa: CAISGPQGGGETQYF
d_gene: .; j_gene: TRBJ2-1; abundance: .; v_gene: TRBV9; CDR3nt: TGTGCCAGCAGCGTTAGCGTGGGGACCTACAATGAGCAGTTCTTC; CDR3aa: CASSVSVGTYNEQFF
d_gene: TRBD1; j_gene: TRBJ2-5; abundance: .; v_gene: TRBV20-1; CDR3nt: TGCAGTGCTACCCAAAGACAGGGATCGGAACAAGAGACCCAGTACTTC; CDR3aa: CSATQRQGSEQETQYF